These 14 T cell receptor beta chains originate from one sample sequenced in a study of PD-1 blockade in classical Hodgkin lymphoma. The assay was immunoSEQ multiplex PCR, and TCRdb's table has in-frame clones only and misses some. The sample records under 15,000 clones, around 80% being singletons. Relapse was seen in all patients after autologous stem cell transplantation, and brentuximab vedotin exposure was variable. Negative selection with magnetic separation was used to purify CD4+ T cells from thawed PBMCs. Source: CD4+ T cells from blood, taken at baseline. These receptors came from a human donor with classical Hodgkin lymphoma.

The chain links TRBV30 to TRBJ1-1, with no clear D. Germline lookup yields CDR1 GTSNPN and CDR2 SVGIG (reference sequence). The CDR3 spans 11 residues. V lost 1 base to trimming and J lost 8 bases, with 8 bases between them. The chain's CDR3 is CAWSGDSEAFF. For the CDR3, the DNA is TGTGCCTGGAGTGGCGACTCGGAAGCTTTCTTT.

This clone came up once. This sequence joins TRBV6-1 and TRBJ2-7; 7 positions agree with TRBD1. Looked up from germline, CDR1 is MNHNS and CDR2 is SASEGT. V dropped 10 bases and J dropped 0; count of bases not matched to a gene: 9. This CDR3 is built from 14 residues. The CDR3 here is CATLNRGGSYEQYF. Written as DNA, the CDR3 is TGTGCCACTTTAAACAGGGGCGGCTCCTACGAGCAGTACTTC.

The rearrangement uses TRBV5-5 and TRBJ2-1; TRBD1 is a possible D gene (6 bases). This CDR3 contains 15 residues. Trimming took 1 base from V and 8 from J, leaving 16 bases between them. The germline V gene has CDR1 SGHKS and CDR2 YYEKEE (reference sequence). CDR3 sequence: CASSLKGQGWDEQFF. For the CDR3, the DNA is TGTGCCAGCAGCTTGAAAGGGCAGGGGTGGGATGAGCAGTTCTTC.

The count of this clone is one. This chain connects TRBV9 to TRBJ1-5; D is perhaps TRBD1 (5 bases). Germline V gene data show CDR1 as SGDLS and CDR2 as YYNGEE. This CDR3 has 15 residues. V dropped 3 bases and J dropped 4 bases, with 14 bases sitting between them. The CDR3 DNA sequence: TGTGCCAGCAGCGCAGGGACGGCCGAAAATCAGCCCCAGCATTTT. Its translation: CASSAGTAENQPQHF.

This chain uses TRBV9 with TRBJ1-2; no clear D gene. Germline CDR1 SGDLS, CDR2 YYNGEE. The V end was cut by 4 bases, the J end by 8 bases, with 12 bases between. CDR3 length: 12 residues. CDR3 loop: CASSPARMGYTF. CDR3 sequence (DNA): TGTGCCAGCAGCCCGGCTCGGATGGGCTACACCTTC.

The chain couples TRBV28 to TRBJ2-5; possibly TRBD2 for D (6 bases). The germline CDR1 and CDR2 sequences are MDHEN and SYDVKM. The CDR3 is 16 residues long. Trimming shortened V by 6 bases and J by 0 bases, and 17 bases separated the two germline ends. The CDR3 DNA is TGTGCCAGCAGCCGATCGGGACTCCTGTACCAAGAGACCCAGTACTTC. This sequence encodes CASSRSGLLYQETQYF.

The CDR3 region is CASTGTGYNQPQHF. DNA for the CDR3: TGCGCCAGCACCGGGACAGGGTATAATCAGCCCCAGCATTTT. V usage is TRBV23-1 and J usage is TRBJ1-5, with 9 bases lining up with TRBD1. TRBV23-1 falls under the ORF class, with uncertain function. V dropped 7 bases and J dropped 4; count of bases not matched to a gene: 5. There are 14 residues in the CDR3.

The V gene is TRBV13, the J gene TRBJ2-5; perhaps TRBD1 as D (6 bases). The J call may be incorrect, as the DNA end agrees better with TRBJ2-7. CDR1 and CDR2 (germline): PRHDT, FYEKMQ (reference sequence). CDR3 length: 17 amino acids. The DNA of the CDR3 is TGTGCCAGCAGCTTAATGTCTCCCAGGGGACCTATCGACGAGCAGTACTTC. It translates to CASSLMSPRGPIDEQYF.

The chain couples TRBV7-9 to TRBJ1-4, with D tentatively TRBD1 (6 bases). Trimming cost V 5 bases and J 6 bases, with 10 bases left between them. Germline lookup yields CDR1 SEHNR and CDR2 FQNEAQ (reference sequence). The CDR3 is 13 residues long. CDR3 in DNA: TGTGCCAGCAGCCCCCGGGGGCATGAAAAACTGTTTTTT. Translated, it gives CASSPRGHEKLFF.

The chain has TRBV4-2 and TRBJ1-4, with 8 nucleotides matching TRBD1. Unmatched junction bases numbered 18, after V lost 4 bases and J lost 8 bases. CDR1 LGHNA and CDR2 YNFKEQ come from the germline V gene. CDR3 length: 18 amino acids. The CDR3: CASSPGRNTQGADEKLFF. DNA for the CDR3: TGTGCCAGCAGCCCAGGCCGAAACACCCAGGGGGCTGACGAAAAACTGTTTTTT.

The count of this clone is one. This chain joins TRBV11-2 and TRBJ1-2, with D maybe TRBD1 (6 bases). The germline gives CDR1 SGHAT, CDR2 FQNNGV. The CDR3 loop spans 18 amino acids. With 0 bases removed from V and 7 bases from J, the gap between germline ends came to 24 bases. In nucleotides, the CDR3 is TGTGCCAGCAGCTTAGAATCTTGGGGACACCCTCTCCACGCTGGCTACACCTTC. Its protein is CASSLESWGHPLHAGYTF.

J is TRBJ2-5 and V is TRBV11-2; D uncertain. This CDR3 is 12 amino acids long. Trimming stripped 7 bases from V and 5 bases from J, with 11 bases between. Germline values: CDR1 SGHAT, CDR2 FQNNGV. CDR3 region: CASTGLGETQYF. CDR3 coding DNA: TGTGCCAGCACTGGGCTGGGGGAGACCCAGTACTTC.

CDR3 coding DNA: TGTGCCAGCAGCCCCGACGGGATACCAGCTAACTATGGCTACACCTTC. It codes for CASSPDGIPANYGYTF. V usage is TRBV14 and J usage is TRBJ1-2, with unresolved D. Trimming removed 4 bases at V and 0 bases at J, with 15 bases between. CDR1 is SGHDN and CDR2 is FVKESK in the germline V gene. This CDR3 comprises 16 residues.

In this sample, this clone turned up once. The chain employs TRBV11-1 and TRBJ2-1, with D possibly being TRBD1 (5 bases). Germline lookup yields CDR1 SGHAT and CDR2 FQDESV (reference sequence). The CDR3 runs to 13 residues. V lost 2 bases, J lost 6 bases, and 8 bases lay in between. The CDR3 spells CASSLRGFNEQFF. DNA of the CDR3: TGTGCCAGCAGCTTAAGGGGATTCAATGAGCAGTTCTTC.